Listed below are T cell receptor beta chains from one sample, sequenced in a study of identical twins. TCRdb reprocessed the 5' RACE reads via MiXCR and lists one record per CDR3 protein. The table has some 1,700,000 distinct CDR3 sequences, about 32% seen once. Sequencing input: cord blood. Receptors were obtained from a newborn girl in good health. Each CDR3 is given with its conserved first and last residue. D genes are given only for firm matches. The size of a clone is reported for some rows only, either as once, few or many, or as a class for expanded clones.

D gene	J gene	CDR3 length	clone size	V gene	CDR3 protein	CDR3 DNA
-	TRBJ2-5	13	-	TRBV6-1	CASSATSSETQYF	TGTGCCAGCAGTGCGACTAGTAGTGAGACCCAGTACTTC
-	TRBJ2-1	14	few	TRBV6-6	CASIKVPRGGEQFF	TGTGCCAGCATCAAAGTCCCCCGAGGGGGTGAGCAGTTCTTC
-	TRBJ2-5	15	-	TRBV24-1	CATSDQGPSAETQYF	TGTGCCACCAGTGACCAAGGACCCTCAGCAGAGACCCAGTACTTC
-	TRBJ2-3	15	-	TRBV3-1	CVSSQDQGGGDTQYF	TGTGTCAGCAGCCAAGATCAAGGGGGAGGTGATACGCAGTATTTT
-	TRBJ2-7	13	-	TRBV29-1	CSVARDPYNEQYF	TGCAGCGTAGCCCGGGACCCTTACAATGAGCAGTACTTC
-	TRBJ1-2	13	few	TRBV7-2	CASSRGGGFGYTF	TGTGCCAGCAGCCGAGGTGGAGGGTTTGGCTACACCTTC
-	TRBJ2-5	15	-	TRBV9	CASSVENGRGKTQYF	TGTGCCAGCAGCGTAGAAAACGGCAGGGGAAAGACCCAGTACTTC
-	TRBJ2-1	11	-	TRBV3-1	CASSRLTEQFF	TGTGCCAGCAGCCGACTTACTGAGCAGTTCTTC
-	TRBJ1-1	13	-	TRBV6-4	CTSSPGEITEAFF	TGTACCAGCAGTCCGGGGGAGATCACTGAAGCTTTCTTT
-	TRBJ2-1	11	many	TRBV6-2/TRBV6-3	CASSWFNEQFF	TGTGCCAGCAGTTGGTTTAATGAGCAGTTCTTC
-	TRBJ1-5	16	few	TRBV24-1	CATRIEQPPSNQPQHF	TGTGCCACCAGGATAGAACAGCCTCCTAGCAATCAGCCCCAGCATTTT
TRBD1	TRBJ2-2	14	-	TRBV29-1	CSGQGARNTGELFF	TGCAGCGGACAGGGGGCGCGGAACACCGGGGAGCTGTTTTTT
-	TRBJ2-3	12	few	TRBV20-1	CSAPGDTDTQYF	TGCAGTGCTCCCGGAGACACAGATACGCAGTATTTT
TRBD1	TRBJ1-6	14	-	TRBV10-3	CAIRTQGYNSPLHF	TGTGCCATCAGGACACAGGGGTATAATTCACCCCTCCACTTT
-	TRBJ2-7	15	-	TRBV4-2	CASSQDSVGPYEQYF	TGTGCCAGCAGCCAAGATTCGGTGGGACCCTACGAGCAGTACTTC
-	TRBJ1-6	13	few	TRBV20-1	CSARQGGSTPLHF	TGCAGTGCTAGACAGGGCGGGTCTACACCCCTCCACTTT
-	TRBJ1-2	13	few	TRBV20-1	CSARDPGAHGYTF	TGCAGTGCTAGAGATCCGGGGGCCCATGGCTACACCTTC
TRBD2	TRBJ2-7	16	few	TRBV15	CATSSRRGSSYNEQYF	TGTGCCACCAGTTCTAGGCGGGGGTCCTCCTACAATGAGCAGTACTTC
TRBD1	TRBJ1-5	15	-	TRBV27	CASKNRGTSNQPQHF	TGTGCCAGCAAAAACAGGGGGACGAGCAATCAGCCCCAGCATTTT
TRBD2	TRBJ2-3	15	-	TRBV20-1	CSAREAGTSTDTQYF	TGCAGTGCTAGAGAAGCGGGGACTAGCACAGATACGCAGTATTTT
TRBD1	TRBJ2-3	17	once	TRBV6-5	CASSYSGGTGEPDTQYF	TGTGCCAGCAGTTACTCGGGCGGGACAGGGGAGCCAGATACGCAGTATTTT
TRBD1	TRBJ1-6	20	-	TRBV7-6	CASSLAGPGQGSSYNSPLHF	TGTGCCAGCAGCTTAGCAGGACCGGGACAGGGAAGCTCCTATAATTCACCCCTCCACTTT
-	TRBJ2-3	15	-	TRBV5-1	CASSLGDFQRDTQYF	TGCGCCAGCAGCTTGGGGGACTTTCAGAGGGATACGCAGTATTTT
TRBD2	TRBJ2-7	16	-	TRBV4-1	CASSQPTSGSGHEQYF	TGCGCCAGCAGCCAACCTACTAGCGGGAGCGGGCACGAGCAGTACTTC